These 13 T cell receptor beta chains share one sample of origin, sequenced in a study of beta chain features in type 1 diabetes. The whole isolated RNA underwent reverse transcription, so sequencing captured expressed TCRB transcripts. Produced via immunoSEQ multiplex PCR; TCRdb's table is partial and in-frame only. The table records more than 150,000 clones, about an eighth of them present only once. The specimen sequenced was central memory CD4+ T cells from blood. The receptors were gathered from a woman younger than 30 in good health.

The chain is built from TRBV27 and TRBJ2-5; 9 nucleotides match TRBD2. V lost 2 bases and J lost 4; bases outside the gene matches: 5. The CDR3 consists of 15 residues. Looked up from germline, CDR1 is MNHEY and CDR2 is SMNVEV (reference sequence). The chain's CDR3 is CASSLTREGRETQYF. The CDR3 DNA sequence: TGTGCCAGCAGTTTAACGCGGGAGGGCCGAGAGACCCAGTACTTC.

V and J are TRBV2 and TRBJ2-7; D is ambiguous. Germline CDR1 SNHLY, CDR2 FYNNEI. Deletions cut 4 bases from V and 7 bases from J, with 8 bases between. The CDR3 is made up of 11 amino acids. DNA for the CDR3: TGTGCCAGCAGTGTCCGACAAGAGCAGTACTTC. It codes for CASSVRQEQYF.

This clone appeared a few times. The chain joins TRBV29-1 to TRBJ2-7; D is unresolved. Germline CDR1 and CDR2: SQVTM and ANQGSEA. The CDR3 is made up of 14 amino acids. Trimming left V 6 bases short and J 1 base short, with 16 bases between. CDR3 amino acids: CSVAGSSKSYEQYF. CDR3 nucleotide sequence: TGCAGCGTGGCCGGGTCTTCTAAATCCTACGAGCAGTACTTC.

V is TRBV6-6 and J is TRBJ1-5, with D uncertain. Looked up from germline, CDR1 is MNHNY and CDR2 is SVGAGI (reference sequence). The CDR3 spans 12 residues. The germline V and J ends were trimmed by 5 bases and 5 bases, with 7 bases remaining between them. The CDR3: CASSPPYQPQHF. CDR3 sequence (DNA): TGTGCCAGCAGTCCTCCTTATCAGCCCCAGCATTTT.

This chain joins TRBV29-1 and TRBJ2-1, with TRBD2 matching 9 bases. Germline CDR1 is SQVTM and CDR2 is ANQGSEA. J gave up 7 bases and V 6 bases, and 7 bases lay outside the gene matches. This CDR3 spans 13 amino acids. In DNA, the CDR3 is TGCAGCGTGGCCGGACTAGCGCATAATGAGCAGTTCTTC. Its protein product is CSVAGLAHNEQFF.

The CDR3 sequence is CASSRTTYLAGDDEQYF. The DNA of the CDR3 is TGCGCCAGCAGCCGTACAACTTACCTAGCGGGAGACGACGAGCAGTACTTC. The chain joins TRBV5-1 to TRBJ2-7; 10 bases agree with TRBD2. The ends lost 4 bases at V and 5 bases at J; junction bases unmatched: 15. There are 17 residues in the CDR3. Germline CDR1 SGHRS, CDR2 YFSETQ.

The gene calls are TRBV5-4 and TRBJ2-3; 11 bases fit TRBD2. The length of the CDR3 is 16 residues. Germline V lookup: CDR1 SGHNT, CDR2 YYREEE (reference sequence). V gave up 4 bases and J gave up 6 bases; unmatched junction bases: 10. The CDR3 is CASSLRLAGRGDTQYF. DNA for the CDR3: TGTGCCAGCAGCCTTAGACTAGCGGGAAGGGGCGATACGCAGTATTTT.

The V call is TRBV7-3, the J call TRBJ2-3; 12 bases match TRBD2. The CDR3 has 16 amino acids. CDR1 and CDR2 (germline): SGHTA, FQGTGA. V shed 5 bases, J shed 5 bases, and the junction held 8 bases outside the gene matches. CDR3 in amino acids: CASSPRGLAGIDTQYF. The CDR3 DNA reads as TGTGCCAGCAGCCCCCGAGGACTAGCGGGAATAGATACGCAGTATTTT.

The chain combines TRBV11-2 with TRBJ2-7, with 9 nucleotides matching TRBD2. Trimming took 5 bases from V and 0 from J; bases not matched to a gene: 5. In germline, CDR1 is SGHAT, CDR2 FQNNGV. The CDR3 runs to 15 residues. The CDR3 sequence is CASSLPTSGSYEQYF. As DNA, the CDR3 is TGTGCCAGCAGCCTCCCGACTAGCGGCTCCTACGAGCAGTACTTC.

The chain is built from TRBV28 and TRBJ2-1; 11 bases align to TRBD2. The germline V gene encodes CDR1 MDHEN and CDR2 SYDVKM. The CDR3 loop spans 15 amino acids. V trimming: 6 bases; J trimming: 15 bases; junction bases outside the gene matches: 16. The CDR3 nucleotides are TGTGCCAGCAGCCTCGGGACTAGCGGATATCAAGCACGGTTCTTC. Translating gives CASSLGTSGYQARFF.

This clone was observed a handful of times. The chain carries TRBV11-1 and TRBJ2-2; 7 positions match TRBD2. Per germline, CDR1 SGHAT and CDR2 FQDESV (reference sequence). The V segment lost 3 bases and the J segment 4 bases; nucleotides outside the gene matches: 5. The CDR3 has 15 amino acids. The CDR3 is CASSLGGSVTGELFF. In nucleotides, the CDR3 is TGTGCCAGCAGCTTGGGCGGGAGTGTCACCGGGGAGCTGTTTTTT.

Only a few counts were recorded for this clone. This chain connects TRBV27 to TRBJ2-1; 14 bases fit TRBD2. This CDR3 has 18 amino acids. Germline V lookup: CDR1 MNHEY, CDR2 SMNVEV (reference sequence). J lost 2 bases, V lost 9 bases, and 12 bases had no gene match. The CDR3 region is CASMDPGLAGEAYNEQFF. The DNA for the CDR3 is TGTGCCAGTATGGACCCGGGACTAGCGGGAGAGGCCTACAATGAGCAGTTCTTC.

V gene TRBV5-1 combines with J gene TRBJ1-5, with 8 nucleotides matching TRBD1. The CDR3 has 15 amino acids. The junction had 3 bases not matched to a gene; V was cut back by 0 bases and J by 4 bases. Germline CDR1 SGHRS, CDR2 YFSETQ. CDR3 loop: CASSLGTGSNQPQHF. The CDR3 DNA sequence: TGCGCCAGCAGCTTGGGGACAGGGTCTAATCAGCCCCAGCATTTT. The full variable domain, its missing parts supplied by reference TRBV5-1 and TRBJ1-5, is KAGVTQTPRYLIKTRGQQVTLSCSPISGHRSVSWYQQTPGQGLQFLFEYFSETQRNKGNFPGRFSGRQFSNSRSEMNVSTLELGDSALYLCASSLGTGSNQPQHFGDGTRLSIL.